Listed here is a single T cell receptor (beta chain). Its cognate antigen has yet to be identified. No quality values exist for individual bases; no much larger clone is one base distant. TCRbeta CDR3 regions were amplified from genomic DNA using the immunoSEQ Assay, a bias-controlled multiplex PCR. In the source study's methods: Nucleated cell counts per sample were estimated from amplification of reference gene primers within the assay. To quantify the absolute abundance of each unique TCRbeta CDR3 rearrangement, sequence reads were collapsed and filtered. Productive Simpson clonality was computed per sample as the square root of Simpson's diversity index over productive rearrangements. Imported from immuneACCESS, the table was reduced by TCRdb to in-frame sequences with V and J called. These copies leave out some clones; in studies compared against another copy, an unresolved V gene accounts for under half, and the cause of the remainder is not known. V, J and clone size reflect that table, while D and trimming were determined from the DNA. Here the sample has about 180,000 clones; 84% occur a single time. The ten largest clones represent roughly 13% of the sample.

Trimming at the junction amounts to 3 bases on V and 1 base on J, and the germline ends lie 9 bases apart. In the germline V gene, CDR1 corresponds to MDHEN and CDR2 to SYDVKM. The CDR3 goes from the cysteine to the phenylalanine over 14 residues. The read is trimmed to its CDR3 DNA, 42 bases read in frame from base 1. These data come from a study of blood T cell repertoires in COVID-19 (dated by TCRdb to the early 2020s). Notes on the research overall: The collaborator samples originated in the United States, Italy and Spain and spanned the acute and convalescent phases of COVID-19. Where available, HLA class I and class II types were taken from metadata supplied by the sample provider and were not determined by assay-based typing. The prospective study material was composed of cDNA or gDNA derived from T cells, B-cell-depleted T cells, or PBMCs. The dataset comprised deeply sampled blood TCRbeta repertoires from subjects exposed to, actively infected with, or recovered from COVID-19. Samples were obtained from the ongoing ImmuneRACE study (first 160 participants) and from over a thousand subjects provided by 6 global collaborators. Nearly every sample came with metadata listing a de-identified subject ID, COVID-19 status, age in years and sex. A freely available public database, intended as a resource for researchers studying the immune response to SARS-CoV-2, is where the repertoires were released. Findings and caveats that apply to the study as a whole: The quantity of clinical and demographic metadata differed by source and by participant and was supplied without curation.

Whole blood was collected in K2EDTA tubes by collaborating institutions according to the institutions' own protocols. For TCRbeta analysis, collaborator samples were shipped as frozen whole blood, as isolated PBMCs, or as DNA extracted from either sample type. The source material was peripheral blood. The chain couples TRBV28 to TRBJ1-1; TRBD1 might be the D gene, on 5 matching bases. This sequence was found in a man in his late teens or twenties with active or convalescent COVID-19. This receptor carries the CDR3 CASSLTAENTEAFF. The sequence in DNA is TGTGCCAGCAGTTTGACAGCAGAGAACACTGAAGCTTTCTTT. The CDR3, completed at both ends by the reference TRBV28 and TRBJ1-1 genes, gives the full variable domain DVKVTQSSRYLVKRTGEKVFLECVQDMDHENMFWYRQDPGLGLRLIYFSYDVKMKEKGDIPEGYSVSREKKERFSLILESASTNQTSMYLCASSLTAENTEAFFGQGTRLTVV.